The 27 T cell receptor beta chains presented below share a single source sample, sequenced in a study of OX40 agonist ivuxolimab in advanced cancers. Produced via immunoSEQ multiplex PCR; TCRdb's table is partial and in-frame only. The repertoire holds 70,000 or so clones, approximately 81% seen once, with 0.85% to 1.3% in the top ten. Specimen: CD4+ or CD8+ T cells sorted from blood, collected in a trial of the OX40 agonist ivuxolimab. These receptors were collected from an adult with an advanced solid tumor such as melanoma, head and neck, liver or kidney cancer.

The chain combines TRBV6-5 with TRBJ2-5; D is unresolved. The V gene lost 6 bases and the J gene lost 5 bases, with 22 bases spanning the gap. The length of the CDR3 is 16 residues. Germline-derived CDR1 and CDR2 are MNHEY and SVGAGI. The DNA for the CDR3 is TGTGCCAGCAGCTACCTAACCTCACGGGCCTCGGAGACCCAGTACTTC. This gives the protein CASSYLTSRASETQYF.

The chain carries TRBV6-1 and TRBJ1-4; 7 bases agree with TRBD1. Trimming took 5 bases from V and 2 from J; bases not matched to a gene: 5. The germline V gene has CDR1 MNHNS and CDR2 SASEGT. The CDR3 runs 15 residues. CDR3 loop: CASSSRDSTNEKLFF. CDR3 DNA sequence: TGTGCCAGCAGTTCCCGGGACAGCACTAATGAAAAACTGTTTTTT.

V gene TRBV6-1 combines with J gene TRBJ2-7; TRBD2 aligns across 8 bases. Germline CDR1 MNHNS, CDR2 SASEGT. The ends lost 6 bases at V and 0 bases at J; junction bases unmatched: 7. This CDR3 contains 15 residues. This CDR3 reads CASRPSAGVSYEQYF. The CDR3 DNA reads as TGTGCCAGCAGGCCTTCAGCGGGGGTCTCCTACGAGCAGTACTTC.

The rearrangement links TRBV5-6 to TRBJ2-7; possibly TRBD1 for D (5 bases). Trimming cost V 4 bases and J 4 bases, with 6 bases left between them. This CDR3 comprises 11 residues. Germline V gives CDR1 SGHDT, CDR2 YYEEEE. The CDR3 nucleotides are TGTGCCAGCAGCCGGACATACGAGCAGTACTTC. As protein: CASSRTYEQYF.

This clone was counted once. V and J are TRBV7-9 and TRBJ1-2; 11 bases fit TRBD1. This CDR3 has 13 amino acids. V shed 5 bases, J shed 7 bases, and the junction held 3 bases outside the gene matches. The germline gives CDR1 SEHNR, CDR2 FQNEAQ (reference sequence). CDR3 residues: CASSRDRGIGYTF. CDR3 DNA: TGTGCCAGCAGCCGGGACAGGGGGATTGGCTACACCTTC.

The chain has TRBV19 and TRBJ2-7; tentative D call: TRBD1 (6 bases). The CDR3 length is 13 residues. Germline values: CDR1 LNHDA, CDR2 SQIVND (reference sequence). With 7 bases removed from V and 2 bases from J, the gap between germline ends came to 12 bases. The CDR3 loop is CASNLQGTYEQYF. In DNA, the CDR3 is TGTGCCAGTAACCTACAGGGAACCTACGAGCAGTACTTC.

With regard to this clone: Other nucleotide sequences in the sample specify the same CDR3. The genes are TRBV6-5 and TRBJ2-5, with D possibly being TRBD2 (7 bases). This CDR3 has 14 residues. The germline CDR1 and CDR2 sequences are MNHEY and SVGAGI. Deletions cut 6 bases from V and 5 bases from J, with 16 bases between. In DNA form, the CDR3 reads TGTGCCAGCAGCCCTGAGGGGGGGGGTGAGACCCAGTACTTC. Its translation is CASSPEGGGETQYF.

The chain joins TRBV7-6 to TRBJ1-2; TRBD1 is a possible D gene (5 bases). V was shortened by 5 bases and J by 8 bases, with 18 bases between the two germline ends. Germline values: CDR1 SGHVS, CDR2 FNYEAQ. The CDR3 is 14 amino acids. The CDR3 reads CASSVSTGAGGYTF. The CDR3 region has the DNA TGTGCCAGCAGCGTATCTACAGGAGCGGGGGGCTACACCTTC. Full variable domain (remainder filled in from reference TRBV7-6 and TRBJ1-2): GAGVSQSPRYKVTKRGQDVALRCDPISGHVSLYWYRQALGQGPEFLTYFNYEAQQDKSGLPNDRFSAERPEGSISTLTIQRTEQRDSAMYRCASSVSTGAGGYTFGSGTRLTVV.

This CDR3 reads CASGLVHQETQYF. The CDR3 bases are TGTGCTAGTGGTTTGGTCCACCAAGAGACCCAGTACTTC. The chain combines TRBV12-5 with TRBJ2-5; D gene uncertain. CDR1 is LGHNT, CDR2 FRNRAP, per germline. Trimming took 0 bases from V and 0 from J, leaving 2 bases between them. CDR3 length: 13 residues.

This CDR3 is CASSTTGGGGEKLFF. In DNA form, the CDR3 reads TGTGCCAGCAGCACGACAGGGGGCGGGGGTGAAAAACTGTTTTTT. V usage is TRBV7-6 and J usage is TRBJ1-4, with TRBD1 identical over 10 bases. From germline, CDR1 is SGHVS and CDR2 FNYEAQ. The ends lost 5 bases at V and 7 bases at J; junction bases unmatched: 7. The CDR3 spans 15 residues.

The chain is built from TRBV2 and TRBJ1-5; 8 bases map to TRBD1. Germline assignment: CDR1 SNHLY and CDR2 FYNNEI. The CDR3 consists of 15 residues. The J segment lost 4 bases and the V segment lost 2 bases, leaving 4 bases of the junction unmatched. The CDR3 coding sequence is TGTGCCAGCAGTGAAACAGGGGGTAGAAATCAGCCCCAGCATTTT. This sequence encodes CASSETGGRNQPQHF.

The rearrangement links TRBV14 to TRBJ2-7; D gene unclear. CDR3 length: 15 residues. CDR1 and CDR2 (germline): SGHDN, FVKESK. V lost 0 bases, J lost 2 bases, and 11 bases lay in between. The CDR3 reads CASSQDRSGAYEQYF. The CDR3 nucleotides are TGTGCCAGCAGCCAAGATCGCTCTGGGGCCTACGAGCAGTACTTC. Drawing the rest from reference TRBV14 and TRBJ2-7, the complete variable domain is EAGVTQFPSHSVIEKGQTVTLRCDPISGHDNLYWYRRVMGKEIKFLLHFVKESKQDESGMPNNRFLAERTGGTYSTLKVQPAELEDSGVYFCASSQDRSGAYEQYFGPGTRLTVT.

The rearrangement uses TRBV7-9 and TRBJ2-7, with 7 bases aligning to TRBD1. V lost 7 bases to trimming and J lost 2 bases; unmatched junction nucleotides: 5. The CDR3 length is 13 residues. Germline values: CDR1 SEHNR, CDR2 FQNEAQ (reference sequence). CDR3 region: CASTKQGTYEQYF. The CDR3 bases are TGTGCCAGCACAAAACAGGGGACCTACGAGCAGTACTTC.

The chain joins TRBV6-1 to TRBJ2-7; D call uncertain. The length of the CDR3 is 12 residues. V was cut by 2 bases and J by 10 bases, with 12 bases left in between. CDR1 and CDR2 (germline): MNHNS, SASEGT. The DNA for the CDR3 is TGTGCCAGCAGTGAAACAGATACGGAACAGTACTTC. Amino acid sequence: CASSETDTEQYF.

J is TRBJ1-3 and V is TRBV6-5; TRBD1 is a possible D gene (5 bases). This CDR3 spans 15 amino acids. Germline-derived CDR1 and CDR2 are MNHEY and SVGAGI. V lost 8 bases and J lost 2, with 16 bases in between. The CDR3 spells CASGSTGTPGNTIYF. CDR3 bases: TGTGCCAGCGGTTCCACGGGGACCCCTGGAAACACCATATATTTT.

The chain has TRBV6-1 and TRBJ2-1, with 8 bases matching TRBD1. V trimming: 5 bases; J trimming: 15 bases; junction bases outside the gene matches: 6. The germline CDR1 and CDR2 sequences are MNHNS and SASEGT. The CDR3 sequence is 11 residues long. CDR3: CASSPRTGWFF. The CDR3, as DNA: TGTGCCAGCAGTCCCAGGACAGGGTGGTTCTTC.

The chain links TRBV29-1 to TRBJ1-2; the D is unclear. The V and J ends lost 4 bases and 7 bases respectively, with 19 bases between them. Germline CDR1 and CDR2: SQVTM and ANQGSEA. The CDR3 totals 14 residues. The CDR3 loop is CSVGERVGGGGYTF. In DNA, the CDR3 is TGCAGCGTTGGAGAAAGGGTAGGAGGCGGTGGCTACACCTTC.

This chain joins TRBV6-5 and TRBJ2-2, with D tentatively TRBD2 (6 bases). V dropped 6 bases and J dropped 1 base, with 12 bases sitting between them. Germline-derived CDR1 and CDR2 are MNHEY and SVGAGI. This CDR3 spans 15 amino acids. DNA for the CDR3: TGTGCCAGCAGCCTAGGGACTGTGAACACCGGGGAGCTGTTTTTT. Protein product: CASSLGTVNTGELFF.

The chain recombines TRBV5-1 with TRBJ2-5; tentatively, D is TRBD1 (5 bases). With 1 base removed from V and 5 bases from J, the gap between germline ends came to 12 bases. Germline CDR1 SGHRS, CDR2 YFSETQ. This CDR3 is 14 amino acids long. The CDR3 reads CASSLSIGVETQYF. The CDR3, as DNA: TGCGCCAGCAGCTTGTCAATAGGGGTCGAGACCCAGTACTTC. Full variable domain (outside the CDR3, taken from reference TRBV5-1 and TRBJ2-5): KAGVTQTPRYLIKTRGQQVTLSCSPISGHRSVSWYQQTPGQGLQFLFEYFSETQRNKGNFPGRFSGRQFSNSRSEMNVSTLELGDSALYLCASSLSIGVETQYFGPGTRLLVL.

This chain links TRBV10-1 with TRBJ1-4; D is possibly TRBD1 (5 bases). Trimming pared 3 bases from V and 7 bases from J, leaving 12 bases between. This CDR3 is built from 14 residues. CDR1 WNHNN and CDR2 SYGVQD come from the germline V gene (reference sequence). CDR3 protein: CASSEPGPVEKLFF. The CDR3 bases are TGCGCCAGCAGTGAACCGGGGCCTGTTGAAAAACTGTTTTTT.

V is TRBV29-1 and J is TRBJ2-7; 8 bases fit TRBD1. Germline-derived CDR1 and CDR2 are SQVTM and ANQGSEA. The CDR3 runs to 12 residues. The trim removed 4 bases at V and 5 bases at J, leaving 4 bases unmatched. CDR3 region: CSVGTGLDEQYF. Written as DNA, the CDR3 is TGCAGCGTTGGGACAGGGTTAGACGAGCAGTACTTC.

The rearrangement joins TRBV7-6 to TRBJ1-1; TRBD1 might be the D (5 bases). The CDR3 consists of 14 residues. CDR1 and CDR2 from the germline V gene are SGHVS and FNYEAQ. V was clipped by 4 bases and J by 7 bases, with 16 bases between them. This CDR3 reads CASSSRRGKLEAFF. For the CDR3, the DNA is TGTGCCAGCAGCTCCCGTCGGGGCAAGCTTGAAGCTTTCTTT.

As DNA, the CDR3 is TGTGCCAGCACCGAAGTTTCGGTTTTTGTAGGCTCTAGCACAGATACGCAGTATTTT. The encoded protein is CASTEVSVFVGSSTDTQYF. The J gene is TRBJ2-3, the V gene TRBV28; no definite D call. The CDR3 loop spans 19 amino acids. Trimming pared 7 bases from V and 0 bases from J, leaving 26 bases between. Germline-derived CDR1 and CDR2 are MDHEN and SYDVKM.

The CDR3 here is CASNPLRGGELFF. The CDR3 region has the DNA TGTGCCAGCAATCCTCTCCGGGGGGGGGAGCTGTTTTTT. The chain couples TRBV7-2 to TRBJ2-2, with a possible D match to TRBD2 (6 bases). The V gene lost 7 bases and the J gene lost 8 bases, with 14 bases spanning the gap. This CDR3 region has 13 residues. CDR1 is SGHTA, CDR2 FQGNSA, per germline.

This clone appeared a few times. The J gene is TRBJ2-7, the V gene TRBV5-6, with TRBD1 identical over 10 bases. Trimming at V came to 3 bases and at J to 6 bases, leaving 12 bases not matched to a gene. From germline, CDR1 is SGHDT and CDR2 YYEEEE. The CDR3 totals 16 residues. The CDR3 spells CASSYVVGTGASEQYF. DNA for the CDR3: TGTGCCAGCAGCTATGTGGTCGGGACAGGGGCCAGCGAGCAGTACTTC.

J is TRBJ2-5 and V is TRBV15; 11 nucleotides agree with TRBD2. V lost 4 bases and J lost 5; bases outside the gene matches: 3. The CDR3 length is 14 residues. Germline V gives CDR1 LNHNV, CDR2 YYDKDF (reference sequence). CDR3 in DNA: TGTGCCACCAGCACTAGGACTAGCGGGGAGACCCAGTACTTC. It encodes CATSTRTSGETQYF.

V is TRBV14 and J is TRBJ1-6; D ambiguous. The length of the CDR3 is 17 residues. V shed 0 bases and J shed 10 bases, with 19 bases lying between them. CDR1 and CDR2 from the germline V gene are SGHDN and FVKESK. The CDR3 loop is CASSQDLQPSAVSPLHF. CDR3 nucleotides: TGTGCCAGCAGCCAAGACCTTCAGCCCTCGGCGGTCTCACCCCTCCACTTT.